The entry below gives a single T cell receptor (beta chain) sequence along with its context. This record belongs to a study of blood T cell repertoires in COVID-19. The length of the CDR3 is 15 residues. Germline V CDR1 and CDR2: SNHLY, FYNNEI. Trimming cost V 6 bases and J 3 bases; bases outside gene matches: 6. The repertoire was sequenced with immunoSEQ multiplex PCR; TCRdb's copy has only in-frame clones and lacks some. The table shows about 97,000 clones, with about 90% occurring only once. The chain links TRBV2 to TRBJ1-5, with 9 positions matching TRBD1. This clonotype was sampled from a woman aged 45-59 years with COVID-19, enrolled during active disease. The sample was peripheral blood. DNA of the CDR3: TGTGCCAGCAGAGTACAGGGGGCTGCCAATCAGCCCCAGCATTTT. This translates into CASRVQGAANQPQHF.